The T cell receptor (beta chain) described here comes from a study of T cell responses to AZD1222 COVID-19 vaccine. Study-wide findings and caveats: Most donors were white British and more were female, and clonal diversity was possibly underestimated. A reported finding is that nearly half of spike-specific TCRs target unmutated variant regions. Among those given AZD1222, only six were seropositive at baseline.

Generated by immunoSEQ multiplex PCR, the TCRdb table keeps only in-frame clones and is missing some. The sample contains under 110,000 clones, 86% of which appear only once. This clone was counted between two and nine times. Its matching antigen is unknown. The source was peripheral blood, collected on day 0 of AZD1222 vaccination. The origin of this receptor is an adult in good health.

CDR3 nucleotides: TGTGCCAGCGCCCGACTAGCGGGAGACCTCCCAGATACGCAGTATTTT. This translates into CASARLAGDLPDTQYF. The chain recombines TRBV27 with TRBJ2-3; TRBD2 matches at 12 bases. Trimming cost V 8 bases and J 4 bases; bases outside gene matches: 10. The CDR3 is made up of 16 amino acids. Germline V gene data show CDR1 as MNHEY and CDR2 as SMNVEV (reference sequence).